This T cell receptor (beta chain) was sequenced during a study of T cell responses to AZD1222 COVID-19 vaccine. Sequencing used immunoSEQ multiplex PCR; TCRdb keeps in-frame clones, though not all of them. The sample holds about 120,000 clones, roughly 90% seen once. The CDR3 consists of 15 residues. Germline V lookup: CDR1 SGHTA, CDR2 FQGNSA. V was clipped by 2 bases and J by 0 bases, with 7 bases between them. The chain uses TRBV7-2 and TRBJ2-2; D is uncertain. This sequence was found in an adult in good health. The specimen comprised peripheral blood, sampled on day 0 of AZD1222 vaccination. CDR3 DNA: TGTGCCAGCAGCTTATTGGGGTCGAACACCGGGGAGCTGTTTTTT. This sequence encodes CASSLLGSNTGELFF. The entire variable domain, with the rest obtained from reference TRBV7-2 and TRBJ2-2, is as follows: GAGVSQSPSNKVTEKGKDVELRCDPISGHTALYWYRQSLGQGLEFLIYFQGNSAPDKSGLPSDRFSAERTGGSVSTLTIQRTQQEDSAVYLCASSLLGSNTGELFFGEGSRLTVL.